This T cell receptor (beta chain) was profiled in a study of blood T cell repertoires in COVID-19. Study as a whole: Samples came from the United States, Italy and Spain, spanning acute and convalescent COVID-19. Sources were T cells, B-cell-depleted T cells, or PBMCs; the material itself was cDNA or gDNA.

This CDR3 has 10 residues. Trimming took off 6 bases at V and 5 bases at J, with 7 bases between the two ends. Looked up from germline, CDR1 is DFQATT and CDR2 is SNEGSKA (reference sequence). The Seattle patients joined while their infection was active and were tracked longitudinally afterward. Original processing notes: Cell counts per sample came from amplifying reference gene primers. Clones were sequenced by immunoSEQ multiplex PCR, and TCRdb holds only the in-frame ones, with some missing. V, J and clone size are taken as reported in that table, and D and trimming were inferred from the DNA itself. The sample contains about 180,000 clones, approximately 85% of which appear only once.

The origin of this receptor is a woman aged 45-65 years with COVID-19, enrolled during active disease. The chain is built from TRBV20-1 and TRBJ2-5, with D unresolved. Source material: peripheral blood. The DNA of the CDR3 is TGCAGTGCCGAGAGGGAGACCCAGTACTTC. Protein sequence: CSAERETQYF.